A selection of T cell receptor beta chains follows, all from one sample in a study of cytomegalovirus exposure and HLA in healthy donors. The method was immunoSEQ multiplex PCR; TCRdb's version includes in-frame clones alone and lacks a portion of them. The sample lists around 140,000 clones, around 80% occurring once. The sample was PBMCs. The receptors stem from a woman aged 18-29 years in good health and CMV-seronegative. Both conserved end residues are part of each CDR3.

cdr3_length	v_call	j_call	cdr3_aa
17	TRBV6-1	TRBJ2-5	CASSVRPGGRIRETQYF
12	TRBV18	TRBJ2-1	CASSGGYNEQFF
13	TRBV7-9	TRBJ1-1	CASSLDGITEAFF
14	TRBV7-8	TRBJ1-5	CASRPLRVKQPQHF
13	TRBV10-3	TRBJ2-1	CASEAGSTAEQFF
13	TRBV5-6	TRBJ1-1	CASSWSVSAVAFF
16	TRBV15	TRBJ2-7	CATSRVRDWASYEQYF
15	TRBV6-5	TRBJ2-1	CASSLTGTSYNEQFF
14	TRBV11-2	TRBJ2-7	CASSLGLAVLEQYF
13	TRBV5-1	TRBJ1-1	CASSQGARTEAFF
12	TRBV5-1	TRBJ2-3	CASSPDTDTQYF